The 4 T cell receptor beta chains reported below all come from one sample, sequenced in a study of cytomegalovirus exposure and HLA in healthy donors. The PCR contained 60 Vbeta and 13 Jbeta primers. Some clones are missing from TCRdb's copy, which holds only in-frame ones; the method was immunoSEQ multiplex PCR. The sample shows around 300,000 clones, 84% of them seen only once. Sequencing used PBMCs. These receptors were obtained from a woman in her thirties or forties in good health and CMV-seropositive.

This rearrangement joins TRBV15 to TRBJ2-5, with TRBD2 identical over 9 bases. Germline trimming cut 5 bases from V and 5 bases from J; bases unmatched to any gene: 6. Looked up from germline, CDR1 is LNHNV and CDR2 is YYDKDF (reference sequence). This CDR3 is 14 amino acids long. The DNA of the CDR3 is TGTGCCACCAGCTTAGCGGGAGTGGGTGAGACCCAGTACTTC. Amino acid sequence: CATSLAGVGETQYF.

The J gene is TRBJ1-5, the V gene TRBV28; a possible D gene is TRBD1 (6 bases). The V end was cut by 2 bases, the J end by 7 bases, with 15 bases between. Germline values: CDR1 MDHEN, CDR2 SYDVKM. The CDR3 has 15 amino acids. The CDR3 DNA reads as TGTGCCAGCAGTTTACTTAACAGGGAAGGGCAGCCCCAGCATTTT. Translating it yields CASSLLNREGQPQHF. Using reference TRBV28 and TRBJ1-5 for the parts outside the CDR3, the full variable domain is DVKVTQSSRYLVKRTGEKVFLECVQDMDHENMFWYRQDPGLGLRLIYFSYDVKMKEKGDIPEGYSVSREKKERFSLILESASTNQTSMYLCASSLLNREGQPQHFGDGTRLSIL.

The CDR3 DNA sequence: TGTGCCACAAAGAGAGATTCCAATCAGCCCCAGCATTTT. It encodes CATKRDSNQPQHF. The rearrangement joins TRBV6-5 to TRBJ1-5; the D is unclear. Germline assignment: CDR1 MNHEY and CDR2 SVGAGI. The ends were cut back, 10 bases at V and 3 bases at J, with 13 bases in the middle. This CDR3 contains 13 residues.

The chain has TRBV5-4 and TRBJ1-1; perhaps TRBD1 as D (6 bases). Germline-derived CDR1 and CDR2 are SGHNT and YYREEE (reference sequence). CDR3 length: 15 amino acids. V shed 0 bases and J shed 3 bases, with 12 bases lying between them. CDR3 sequence reads: CASSLGRGRDTEAFF. CDR3 sequence (DNA): TGTGCCAGCAGCTTGGGGCGGGGGCGGGACACTGAAGCTTTCTTT.